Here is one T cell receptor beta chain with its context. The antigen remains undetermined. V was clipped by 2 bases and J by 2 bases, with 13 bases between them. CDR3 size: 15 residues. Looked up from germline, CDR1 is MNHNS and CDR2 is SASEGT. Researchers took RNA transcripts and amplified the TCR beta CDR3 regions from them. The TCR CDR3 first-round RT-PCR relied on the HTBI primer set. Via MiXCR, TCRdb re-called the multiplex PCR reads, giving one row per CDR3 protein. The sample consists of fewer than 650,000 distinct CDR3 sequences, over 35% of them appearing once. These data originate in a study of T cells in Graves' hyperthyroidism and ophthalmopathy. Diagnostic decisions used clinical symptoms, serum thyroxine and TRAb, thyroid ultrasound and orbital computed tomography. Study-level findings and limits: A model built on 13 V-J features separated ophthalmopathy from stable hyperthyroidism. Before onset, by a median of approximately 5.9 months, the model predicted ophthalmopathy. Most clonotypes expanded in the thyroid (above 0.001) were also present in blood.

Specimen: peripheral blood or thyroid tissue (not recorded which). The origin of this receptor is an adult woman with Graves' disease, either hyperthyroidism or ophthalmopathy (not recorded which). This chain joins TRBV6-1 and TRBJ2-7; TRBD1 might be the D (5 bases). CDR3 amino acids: CASSELVRAPYEQYF. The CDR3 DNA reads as TGTGCCAGCAGTGAACTCGTCAGGGCGCCCTACGAGCAGTACTTC.